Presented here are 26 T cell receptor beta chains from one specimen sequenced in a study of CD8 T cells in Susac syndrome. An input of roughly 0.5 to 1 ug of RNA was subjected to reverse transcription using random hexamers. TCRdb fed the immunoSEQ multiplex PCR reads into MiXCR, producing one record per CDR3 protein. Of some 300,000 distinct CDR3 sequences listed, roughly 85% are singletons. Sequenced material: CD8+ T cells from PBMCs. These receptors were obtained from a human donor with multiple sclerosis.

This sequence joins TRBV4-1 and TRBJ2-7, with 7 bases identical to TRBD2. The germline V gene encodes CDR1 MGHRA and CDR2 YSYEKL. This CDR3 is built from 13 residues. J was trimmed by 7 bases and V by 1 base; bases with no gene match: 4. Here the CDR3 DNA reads TGCGCCAGCAGCCAAGTTACTAGCGAAGAGCAGTACTTC. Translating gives CASSQVTSEEQYF.

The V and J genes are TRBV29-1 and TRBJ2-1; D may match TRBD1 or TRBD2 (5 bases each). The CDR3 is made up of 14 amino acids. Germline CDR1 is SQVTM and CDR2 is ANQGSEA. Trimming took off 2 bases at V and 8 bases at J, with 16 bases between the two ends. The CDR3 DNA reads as TGCAGCGTTGAAAGTTGGGGGAGATCGTATGAGCAGTTCTTC. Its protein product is CSVESWGRSYEQFF.

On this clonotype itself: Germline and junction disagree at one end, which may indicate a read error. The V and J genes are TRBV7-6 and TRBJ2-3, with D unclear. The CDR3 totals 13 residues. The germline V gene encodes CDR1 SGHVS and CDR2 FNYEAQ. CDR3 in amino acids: CASSLYSTDTQCF. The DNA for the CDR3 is TGTGCCAGCAGCTTATACAGCACAGATACGCAGTGTTTT.

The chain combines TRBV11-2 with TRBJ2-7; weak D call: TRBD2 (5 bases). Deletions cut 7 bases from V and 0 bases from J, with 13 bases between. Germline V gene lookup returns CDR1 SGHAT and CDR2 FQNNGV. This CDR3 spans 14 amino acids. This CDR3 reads CASKSGLISYEQYF. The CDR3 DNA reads TGTGCCAGCAAGAGCGGACTGATCTCCTACGAGCAGTACTTC.

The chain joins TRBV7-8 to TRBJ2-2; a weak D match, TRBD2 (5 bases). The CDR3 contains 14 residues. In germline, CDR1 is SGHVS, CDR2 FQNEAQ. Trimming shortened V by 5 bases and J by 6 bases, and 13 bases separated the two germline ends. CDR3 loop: CASSAILVAGELFF. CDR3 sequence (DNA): TGTGCCAGCAGCGCGATACTAGTCGCCGGGGAGCTGTTTTTT.

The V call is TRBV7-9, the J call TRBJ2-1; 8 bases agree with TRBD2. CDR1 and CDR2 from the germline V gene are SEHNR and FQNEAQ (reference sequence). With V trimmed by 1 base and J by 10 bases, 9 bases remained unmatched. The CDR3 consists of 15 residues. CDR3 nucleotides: TGTGCCAGCAGCTTAGGAACGGGAGGGCCGTGGGAGCAGTTCTTC. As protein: CASSLGTGGPWEQFF.

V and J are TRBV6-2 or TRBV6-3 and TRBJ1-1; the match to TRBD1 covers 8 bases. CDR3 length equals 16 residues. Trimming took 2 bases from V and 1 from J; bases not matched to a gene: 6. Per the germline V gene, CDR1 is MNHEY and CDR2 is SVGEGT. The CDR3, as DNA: TGTGCCAGCAGTTACAATCAGGGGGCAAAGAACACTGAAGCTTTCTTT. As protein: CASSYNQGAKNTEAFF.

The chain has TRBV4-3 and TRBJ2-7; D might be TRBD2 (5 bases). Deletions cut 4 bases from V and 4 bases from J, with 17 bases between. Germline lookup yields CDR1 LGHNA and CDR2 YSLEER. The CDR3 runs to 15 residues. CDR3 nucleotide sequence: TGCGCCAGCAGCCCTCAATTCGATGGCGGGTACGAGCAGTACTTC. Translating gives CASSPQFDGGYEQYF.

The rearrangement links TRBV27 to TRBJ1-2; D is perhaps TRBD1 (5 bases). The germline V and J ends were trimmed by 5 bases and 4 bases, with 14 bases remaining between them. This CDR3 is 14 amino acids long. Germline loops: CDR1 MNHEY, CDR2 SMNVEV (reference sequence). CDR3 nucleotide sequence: TGTGCCAGCAGTCCCCGTGGGCAGGGCTATGGCTACACCTTC. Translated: CASSPRGQGYGYTF.

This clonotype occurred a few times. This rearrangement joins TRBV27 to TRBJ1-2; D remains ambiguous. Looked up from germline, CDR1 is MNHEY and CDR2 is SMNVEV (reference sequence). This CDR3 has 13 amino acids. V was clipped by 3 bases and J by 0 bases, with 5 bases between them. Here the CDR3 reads CASSLGSNYGYTF. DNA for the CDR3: TGTGCCAGCAGTTTGGGTTCTAACTATGGCTACACCTTC.

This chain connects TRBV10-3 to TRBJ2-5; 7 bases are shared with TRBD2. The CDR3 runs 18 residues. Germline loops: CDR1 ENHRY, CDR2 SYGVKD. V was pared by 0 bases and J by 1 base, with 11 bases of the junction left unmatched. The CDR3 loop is CAISESLLSGEAQETQYF. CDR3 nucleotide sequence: TGTGCCATCAGTGAGTCTCTACTAAGCGGGGAGGCCCAAGAGACCCAGTACTTC.

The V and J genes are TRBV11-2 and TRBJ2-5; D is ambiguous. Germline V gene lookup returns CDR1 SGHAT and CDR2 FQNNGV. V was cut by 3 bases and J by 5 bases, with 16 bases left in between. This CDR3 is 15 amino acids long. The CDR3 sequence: CASSFHPDKEETQYF. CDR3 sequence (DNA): TGTGCCAGCAGCTTCCACCCCGACAAGGAGGAGACCCAGTACTTC.

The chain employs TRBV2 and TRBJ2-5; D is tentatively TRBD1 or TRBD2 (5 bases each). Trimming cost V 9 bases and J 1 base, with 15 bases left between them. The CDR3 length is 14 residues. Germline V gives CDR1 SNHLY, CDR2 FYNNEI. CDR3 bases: TGTGCCAGGACAGCGCGGGCGGGCCAAGAGACCCAGTACTTC. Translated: CARTARAGQETQYF.

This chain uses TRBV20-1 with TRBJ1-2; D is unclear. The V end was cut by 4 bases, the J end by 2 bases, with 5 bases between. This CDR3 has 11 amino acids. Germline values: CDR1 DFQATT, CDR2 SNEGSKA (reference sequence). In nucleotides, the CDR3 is TGCAGTGCTAAGGACAACTATGGCTACACCTTC. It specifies CSAKDNYGYTF.

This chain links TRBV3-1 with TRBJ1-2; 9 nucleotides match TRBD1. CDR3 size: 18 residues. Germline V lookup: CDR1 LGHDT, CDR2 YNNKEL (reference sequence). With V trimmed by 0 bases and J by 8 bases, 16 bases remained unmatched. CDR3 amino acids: CASSQDRGQGPLPRGYTF. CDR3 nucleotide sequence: TGTGCCAGCAGCCAAGATAGGGGACAGGGACCCCTTCCACGGGGCTACACCTTC.

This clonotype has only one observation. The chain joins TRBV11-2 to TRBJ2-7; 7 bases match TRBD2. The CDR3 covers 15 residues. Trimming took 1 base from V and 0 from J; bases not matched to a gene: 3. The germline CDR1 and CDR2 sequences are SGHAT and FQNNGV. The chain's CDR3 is CASSLGLAVSYEQYF. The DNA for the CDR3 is TGTGCCAGCAGCTTAGGCCTAGCGGTCTCCTACGAGCAGTACTTC.

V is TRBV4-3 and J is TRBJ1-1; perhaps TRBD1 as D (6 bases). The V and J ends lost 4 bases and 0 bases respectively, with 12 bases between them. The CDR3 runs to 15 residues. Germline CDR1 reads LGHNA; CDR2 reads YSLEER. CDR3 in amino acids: CASSPRQALNTEAFF. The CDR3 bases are TGCGCCAGCAGCCCCCGACAGGCTCTGAACACTGAAGCTTTCTTT.

CDR3 residues: CASSLGPVGGGPNEQFF. CDR3 coding DNA: TGCGCCAGCAGCTTGGGCCCCGTCGGGGGAGGGCCCAATGAGCAGTTCTTC. The chain links TRBV5-1 to TRBJ2-1; 7 positions agree with TRBD2. Germline V gene data show CDR1 as SGHRS and CDR2 as YFSETQ. This CDR3 spans 17 amino acids. V was clipped by 0 bases and J by 6 bases; unmatched bases: 12.

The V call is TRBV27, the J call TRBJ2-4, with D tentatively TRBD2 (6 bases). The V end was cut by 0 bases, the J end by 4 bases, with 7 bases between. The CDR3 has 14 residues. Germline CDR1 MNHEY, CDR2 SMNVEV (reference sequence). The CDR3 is CASSLSGTKNIQYF. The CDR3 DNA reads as TGTGCCAGCAGTTTATCAGGGACTAAAAACATTCAGTACTTC.

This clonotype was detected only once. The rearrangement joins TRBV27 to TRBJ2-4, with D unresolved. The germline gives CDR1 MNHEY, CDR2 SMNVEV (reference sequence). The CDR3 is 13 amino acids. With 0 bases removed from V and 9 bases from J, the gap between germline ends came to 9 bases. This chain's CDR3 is CASSLSVVGIQYF. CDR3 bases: TGTGCCAGCAGTTTATCAGTTGTCGGCATTCAGTACTTC.

In DNA, the CDR3 is TGTGCCAGCAGTTACCGAAACTGGGGGGCGGCGGGACGGGAGGGGTCCTACAATGAGCAGTTCTTC. It codes for CASSYRNWGAAGREGSYNEQFF. The chain couples TRBV6-2 or TRBV6-3 to TRBJ2-1; 8 bases map to TRBD2. Germline V gives CDR1 MNHEY, CDR2 SVGEGT. With V trimmed by 2 bases and J by 1 base, 22 bases remained unmatched. The CDR3 runs 22 residues.

The CDR3 DNA is TGTGCCAGCAGCTCGCCAACCGGACTCCAGCATCCCGAGCAGTACTTC. Its protein is CASSSPTGLQHPEQYF. The V and J genes are TRBV7-6 and TRBJ2-7; perhaps TRBD2 as D (5 bases). The V gene lost 4 bases and the J gene lost 6 bases, with 22 bases spanning the gap. The germline gives CDR1 SGHVS, CDR2 FNYEAQ. The CDR3 consists of 16 residues. The entire variable domain, with the rest obtained from reference TRBV7-6 and TRBJ2-7, is as follows: GAGVSQSPRYKVTKRGQDVALRCDPISGHVSLYWYRQALGQGPEFLTYFNYEAQQDKSGLPNDRFSAERPEGSISTLTIQRTEQRDSAMYRCASSSPTGLQHPEQYFGPGTRLTVT.

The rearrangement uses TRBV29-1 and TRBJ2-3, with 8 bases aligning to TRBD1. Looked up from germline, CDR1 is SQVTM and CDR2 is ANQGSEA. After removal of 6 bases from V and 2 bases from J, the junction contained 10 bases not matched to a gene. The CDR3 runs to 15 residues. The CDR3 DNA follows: TGCAGCGTCGCCCCGCTGGGACAGGACACAGATACGCAGTATTTT. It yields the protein CSVAPLGQDTDTQYF.

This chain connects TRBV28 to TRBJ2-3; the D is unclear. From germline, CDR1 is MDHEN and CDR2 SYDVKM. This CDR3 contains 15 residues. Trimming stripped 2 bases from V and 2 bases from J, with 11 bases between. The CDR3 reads CASSLIPGTTDTQYF. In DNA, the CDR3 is TGTGCCAGCAGTTTAATTCCCGGCACCACAGATACGCAGTATTTT.

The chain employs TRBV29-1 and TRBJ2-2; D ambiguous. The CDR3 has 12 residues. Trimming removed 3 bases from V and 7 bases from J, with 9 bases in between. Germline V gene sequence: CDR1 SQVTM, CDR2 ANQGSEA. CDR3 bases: TGCAGCGTTGAGGCCCGGCTCGGGGAGCTGTTTTTT. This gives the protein CSVEARLGELFF.

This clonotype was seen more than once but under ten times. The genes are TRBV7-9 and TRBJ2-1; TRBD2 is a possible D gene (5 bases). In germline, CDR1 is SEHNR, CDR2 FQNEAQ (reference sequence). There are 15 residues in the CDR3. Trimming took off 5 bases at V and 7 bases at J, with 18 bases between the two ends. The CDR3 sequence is CASSPLSSSRNEQFF. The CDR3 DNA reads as TGTGCCAGCAGCCCCCTTTCGTCTAGCCGAAATGAGCAGTTCTTC.